This record covers a single T cell receptor (beta chain). Its specificity is not known. This record belongs to a study of PD-1 blockade in classical Hodgkin lymphoma. Study-level background: Patients were treated with nivolumab at 3 mg/kg, and this was given intravenously every 2 weeks. Study-wide results and caveats: Sources of repertoire differences remain undefined, possibly disease activity or prior therapy. Complete responders had baseline diversity similar to newly diagnosed patients. Researchers reported that CD4+ TCR diversity, though not CD8+, rose significantly by C4D1.

Only in-frame clones appear in the TCRdb table, and some are missing; sequencing was by immunoSEQ multiplex PCR. The profile shows roughly 4,300 clones, approximately 74% of them singletons. Exposure to brentuximab vedotin varied, and each patient had relapsed following autologous stem cell transplantation. The CDR3 covers 18 residues. Germline trimming cut 3 bases from V and 0 bases from J; bases unmatched to any gene: 8. CDR1 is SGDLS and CDR2 is YYNGEE in the germline V gene. Source: peripheral blood mononuclear cells (PBMCs), taken at baseline. The receptor comes from a human donor with classical Hodgkin lymphoma. This chain uses TRBV9 with TRBJ2-3; TRBD2 matches at 12 bases. Written as DNA, the CDR3 is TGTGCCAGCAGCGCTCCTAGCGGGAGGGCCTCTAGCACAGATACGCAGTATTTT. Protein: CASSAPSGRASSTDTQYF.